This T cell receptor beta chain derives from a study of T cells after posttransplantation cyclophosphamide. Findings of the study overall: Recipient CMV seropositivity and CMV reactivation strongly tracked TRB clonality. Tissue-infiltrating T cells from skin or gut overlapped little with blood T cells. Donor CD8+ memory clones often dominated recipient blood repertoires at later times.

Treatment was busulfan-fludarabine conditioning, a marrow graft, and cyclophosphamide on days +3 and +4. Sequencing used immunoSEQ multiplex PCR; TCRdb keeps in-frame clones, though not all of them. The profile covers some 17,000 clones, none occurring a single time. The CDR3 runs to 10 residues. Germline V gene lookup returns CDR1 MNHEY and CDR2 SMNVEV (reference sequence). The V and J ends lost 8 bases and 15 bases, in that order; junction bases with no gene match: 6. This clone was seen at least ten times. Its antigen is still unknown. The sequencing here drew on PBMCs, taken after allogeneic stem cell transplant with posttransplant cyclophosphamide. The sequence came from a female patient in her 30s who received an allogeneic stem cell transplant from a related donor, was CMV-positive, and had no GVHD. A share of the T cells may be of graft donor origin. This sequence joins TRBV27 and TRBJ2-1; 8 bases line up with TRBD2. CDR3 sequence reads: CASGLAPGFF. The CDR3 nucleotides are TGTGCCAGCGGACTAGCTCCGGGGTTCTTC.